This TCR beta chain is from a study of T cell responses to AZD1222 COVID-19 vaccine. Study-wide findings and caveats: AZD1222 recipients seropositive at baseline numbered only 6 or 7. No repertoire was sampled before or during the peak T cell response, only after it.

Concerning this clone: No antigen is known for it.

Trimming stripped 5 bases from V and 1 base from J, with 8 bases between. Per the germline V gene, CDR1 is KGHDR and CDR2 is SFDVKD. The CDR3 is 14 amino acids. Sequencing used immunoSEQ multiplex PCR; TCRdb keeps in-frame clones, though not all of them. The table lists more than 90,000 clones, roughly nine tenths of them singletons, with 1% to 1.5% in the top ten. The TCR comes from an adult in good health. The sequences come from peripheral blood, collected on day 0 of AZD1222 vaccination. The rearrangement joins TRBV24-1 to TRBJ1-5; unclear D gene. Here the CDR3 reads CATSVAQSNQPQHF. The DNA for the CDR3 is TGTGCCACCAGTGTGGCACAGAGCAATCAGCCCCAGCATTTT.